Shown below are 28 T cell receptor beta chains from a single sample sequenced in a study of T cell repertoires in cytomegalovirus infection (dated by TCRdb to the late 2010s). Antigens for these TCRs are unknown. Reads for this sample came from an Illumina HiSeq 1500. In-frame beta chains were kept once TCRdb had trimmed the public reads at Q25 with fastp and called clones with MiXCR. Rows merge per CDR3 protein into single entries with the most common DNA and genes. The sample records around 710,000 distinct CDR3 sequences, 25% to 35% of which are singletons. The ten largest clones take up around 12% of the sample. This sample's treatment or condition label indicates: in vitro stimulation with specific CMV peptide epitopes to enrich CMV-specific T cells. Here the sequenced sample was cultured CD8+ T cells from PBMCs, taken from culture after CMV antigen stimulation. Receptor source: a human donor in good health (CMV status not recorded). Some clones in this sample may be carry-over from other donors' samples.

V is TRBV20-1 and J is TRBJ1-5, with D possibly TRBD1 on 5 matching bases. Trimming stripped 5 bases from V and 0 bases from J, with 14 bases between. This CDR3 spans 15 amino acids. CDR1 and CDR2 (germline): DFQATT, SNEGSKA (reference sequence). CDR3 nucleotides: TGCAGTGCTCTTGACAGAGATTATAGCAATCAGCCCCAGCATTTT. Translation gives CSALDRDYSNQPQHF.

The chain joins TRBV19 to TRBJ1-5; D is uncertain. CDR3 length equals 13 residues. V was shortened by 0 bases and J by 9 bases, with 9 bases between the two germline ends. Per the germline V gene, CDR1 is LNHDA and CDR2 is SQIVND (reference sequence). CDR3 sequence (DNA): TGTGCCAGTAGTATAGATGAGGAATGGCCCCAGCATTTT. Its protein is CASSIDEEWPQHF. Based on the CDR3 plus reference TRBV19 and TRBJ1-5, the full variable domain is DGGITQSPKYLFRKEGQNVTLSCEQNLNHDAMYWYRQDPGQGLRLIYYSQIVNDFQKGDIAEGYSVSREKKESFPLTVTSAQKNPTAFYLCASSIDEEWPQHFGDGTRLSIL.

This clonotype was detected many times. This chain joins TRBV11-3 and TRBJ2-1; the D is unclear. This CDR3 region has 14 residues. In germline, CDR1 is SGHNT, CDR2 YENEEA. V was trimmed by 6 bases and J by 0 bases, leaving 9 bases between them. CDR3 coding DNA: TGTGCCAGCAGTTATAGGAGCTCCTACAATGAGCAGTTCTTC. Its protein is CASSYRSSYNEQFF.

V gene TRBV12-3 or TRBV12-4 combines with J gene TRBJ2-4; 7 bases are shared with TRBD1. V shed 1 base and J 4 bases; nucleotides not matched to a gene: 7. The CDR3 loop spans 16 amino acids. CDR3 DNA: TGTGCCAGCAGTTTAGTTGTCACAGGGGAAAAAAACATTCAGTACTTC. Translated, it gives CASSLVVTGEKNIQYF.

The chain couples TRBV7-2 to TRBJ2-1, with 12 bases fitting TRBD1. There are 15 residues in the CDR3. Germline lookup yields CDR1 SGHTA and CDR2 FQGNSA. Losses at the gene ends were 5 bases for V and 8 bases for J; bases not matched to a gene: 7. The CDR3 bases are TGTGCCAGCAGCACTCCGGGACAGGGGGCCCATGAGCAGTTCTTC. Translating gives CASSTPGQGAHEQFF.

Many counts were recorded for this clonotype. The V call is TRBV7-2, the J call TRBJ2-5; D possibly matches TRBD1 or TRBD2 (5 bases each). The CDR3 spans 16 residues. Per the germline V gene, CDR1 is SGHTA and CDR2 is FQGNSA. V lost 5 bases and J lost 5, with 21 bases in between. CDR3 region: CASSRDWDGVGETQYF. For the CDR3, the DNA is TGTGCCAGCAGCCGAGACTGGGACGGGGTGGGGGAGACCCAGTACTTC.

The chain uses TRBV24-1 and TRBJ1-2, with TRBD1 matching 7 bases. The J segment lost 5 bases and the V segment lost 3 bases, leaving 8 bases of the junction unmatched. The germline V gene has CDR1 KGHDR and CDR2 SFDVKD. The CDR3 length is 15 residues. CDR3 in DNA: TGTGCCACCAGTGATCGAGACGACAGGGTTTATGGCTACACCTTC. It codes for CATSDRDDRVYGYTF.

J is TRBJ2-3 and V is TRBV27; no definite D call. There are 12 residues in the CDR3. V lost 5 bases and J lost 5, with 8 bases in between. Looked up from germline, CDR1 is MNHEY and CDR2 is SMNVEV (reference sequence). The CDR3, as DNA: TGTGCCAGCAGTATCGCTGGAGATACGCAGTATTTT. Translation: CASSIAGDTQYF.

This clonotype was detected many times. CDR3 bases: TGTGCCAGCAGCTTACACGGGCAGGGGGTCTCGTCTCTAGGCTACACCTTC. It encodes CASSLHGQGVSSLGYTF. The gene calls are TRBV7-9 and TRBJ1-2, with TRBD1 matching over 7 bases. Germline loops: CDR1 SEHNR, CDR2 FQNEAQ (reference sequence). V lost 2 bases, J lost 8 bases, and 17 bases stayed unmatched. The CDR3 is 17 amino acids.

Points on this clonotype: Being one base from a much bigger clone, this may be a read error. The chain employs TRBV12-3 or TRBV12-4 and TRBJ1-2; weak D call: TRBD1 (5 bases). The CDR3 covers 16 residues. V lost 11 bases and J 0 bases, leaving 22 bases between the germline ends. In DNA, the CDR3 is TGTGCCGGCACCTGGGGGATAGACCTTCCTAACTATGGCTACACCTTC. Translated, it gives CAGTWGIDLPNYGYTF.

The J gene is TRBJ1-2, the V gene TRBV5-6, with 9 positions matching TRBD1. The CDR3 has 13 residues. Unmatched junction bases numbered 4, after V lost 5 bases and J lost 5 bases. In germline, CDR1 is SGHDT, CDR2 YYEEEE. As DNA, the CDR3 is TGTGCCAGCAGTGACAGGGGGACGTATGGCTACACCTTC. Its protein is CASSDRGTYGYTF.

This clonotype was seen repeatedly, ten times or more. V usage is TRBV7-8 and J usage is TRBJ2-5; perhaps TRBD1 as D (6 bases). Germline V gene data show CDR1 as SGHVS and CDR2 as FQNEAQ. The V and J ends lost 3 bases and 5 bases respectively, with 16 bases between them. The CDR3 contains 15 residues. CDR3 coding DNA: TGTGCCAGCAGCTTGGACGACAGGTGGTTGGAGACCCAGTACTTC. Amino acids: CASSLDDRWLETQYF.

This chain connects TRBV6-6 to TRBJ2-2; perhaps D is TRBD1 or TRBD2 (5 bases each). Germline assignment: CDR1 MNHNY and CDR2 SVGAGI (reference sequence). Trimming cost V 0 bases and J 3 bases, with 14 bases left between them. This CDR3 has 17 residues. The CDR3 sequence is CASSYSNWGSDTGELFF. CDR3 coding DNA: TGTGCCAGCAGTTACTCGAATTGGGGGTCGGACACCGGGGAGCTGTTTTTT.

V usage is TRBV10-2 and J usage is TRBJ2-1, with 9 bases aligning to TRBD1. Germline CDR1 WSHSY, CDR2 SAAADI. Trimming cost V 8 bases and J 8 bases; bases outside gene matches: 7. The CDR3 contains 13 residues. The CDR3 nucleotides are TGCGCCAGCGCCGGGACAGGGATGGATGAGCAGTTCTTC. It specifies CASAGTGMDEQFF.

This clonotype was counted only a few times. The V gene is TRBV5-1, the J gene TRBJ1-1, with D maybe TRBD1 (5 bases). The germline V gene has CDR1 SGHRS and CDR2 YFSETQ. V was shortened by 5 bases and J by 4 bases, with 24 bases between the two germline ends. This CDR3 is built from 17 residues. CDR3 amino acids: CASRPKPGPLGGTEAFF. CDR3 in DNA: TGCGCCAGCAGGCCAAAACCGGGACCCCTCGGAGGCACTGAAGCTTTCTTT.

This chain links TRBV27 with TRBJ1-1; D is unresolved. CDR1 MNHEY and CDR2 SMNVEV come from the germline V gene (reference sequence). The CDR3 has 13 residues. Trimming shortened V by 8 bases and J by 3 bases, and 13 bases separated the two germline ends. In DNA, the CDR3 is TGTGCCAGCTCTGCCCTCGGGGACACTGAAGCTTTCTTT. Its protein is CASSALGDTEAFF.

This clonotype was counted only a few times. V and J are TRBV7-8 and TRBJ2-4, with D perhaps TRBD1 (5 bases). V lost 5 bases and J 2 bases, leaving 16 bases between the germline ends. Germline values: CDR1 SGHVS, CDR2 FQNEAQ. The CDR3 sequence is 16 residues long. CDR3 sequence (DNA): TGTGCCAGCAGCCTGCAAAGGGGCAGGACCAAAAACATTCAGTACTTC. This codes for CASSLQRGRTKNIQYF.

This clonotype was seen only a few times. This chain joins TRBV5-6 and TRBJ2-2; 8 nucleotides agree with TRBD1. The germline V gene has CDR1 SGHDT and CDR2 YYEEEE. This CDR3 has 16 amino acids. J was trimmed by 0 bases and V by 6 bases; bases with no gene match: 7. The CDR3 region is CASKLKDRANTGELFF. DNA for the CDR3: TGTGCCAGCAAACTTAAGGACAGGGCGAACACCGGGGAGCTGTTTTTT. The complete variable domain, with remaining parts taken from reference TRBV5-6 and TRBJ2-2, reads DAGVTQSPTHLIKTRGQQVTLRCSPKSGHDTVSWYQQALGQGPQFIFQYYEEEERQRGNFPDRFSGHQFPNYSSELNVNALLLGDSALYLCASKLKDRANTGELFFGEGSRLTVL.

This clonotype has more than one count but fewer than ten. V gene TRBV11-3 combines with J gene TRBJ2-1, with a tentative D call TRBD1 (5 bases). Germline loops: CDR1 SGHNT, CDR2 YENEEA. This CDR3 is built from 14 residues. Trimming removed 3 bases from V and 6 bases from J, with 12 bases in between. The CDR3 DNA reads TGTGCCAGCAGCTTTGGGGCAGTACCCAATGAGCAGTTCTTC. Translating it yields CASSFGAVPNEQFF.

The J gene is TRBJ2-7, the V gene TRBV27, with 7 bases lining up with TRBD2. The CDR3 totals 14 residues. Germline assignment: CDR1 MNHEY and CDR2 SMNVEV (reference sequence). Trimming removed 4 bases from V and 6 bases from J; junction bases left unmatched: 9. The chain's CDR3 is CASSYLPGLSEQYF. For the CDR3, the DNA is TGTGCCAGCAGTTATTTACCGGGACTAAGCGAGCAGTACTTC.

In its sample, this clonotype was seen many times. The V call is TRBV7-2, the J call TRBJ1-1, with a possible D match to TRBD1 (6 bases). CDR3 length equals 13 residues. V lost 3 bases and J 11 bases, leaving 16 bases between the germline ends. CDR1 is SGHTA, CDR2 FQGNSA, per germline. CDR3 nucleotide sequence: TGTGCCAGCAGCTTGGGGGCTAGTATCAAGGCTTTCTTT. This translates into CASSLGASIKAFF. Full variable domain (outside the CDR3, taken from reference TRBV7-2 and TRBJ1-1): GAGVSQSPSNKVTEKGKDVELRCDPISGHTALYWYRQSLGQGLEFLIYFQGNSAPDKSGLPSDRFSAERTGGSVSTLTIQRTQQEDSAVYLCASSLGASIKAFFGQGTRLTVV.

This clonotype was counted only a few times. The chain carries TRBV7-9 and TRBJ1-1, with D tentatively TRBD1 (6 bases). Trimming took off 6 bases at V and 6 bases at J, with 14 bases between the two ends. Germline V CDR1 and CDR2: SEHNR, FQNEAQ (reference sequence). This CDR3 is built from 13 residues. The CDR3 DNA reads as TGTGCCAGCAGGCCGGGGCGGGGGCCTGAAGCTTTCTTT. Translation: CASRPGRGPEAFF. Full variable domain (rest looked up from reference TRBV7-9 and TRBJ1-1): DTGVSQNPRHKITKRGQNVTFRCDPISEHNRLYWYRQTLGQGPEFLTYFQNEAQLEKSRLLSDRFSAERPKGSFSTLEIQRTEQGDSAMYLCASRPGRGPEAFFGQGTRLTVV.

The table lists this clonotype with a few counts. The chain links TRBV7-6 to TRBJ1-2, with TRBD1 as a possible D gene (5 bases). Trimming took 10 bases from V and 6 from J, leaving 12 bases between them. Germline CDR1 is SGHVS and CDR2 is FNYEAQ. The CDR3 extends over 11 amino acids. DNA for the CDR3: TGTGCCACCCTGGGACGGGATGGCTACACCTTC. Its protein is CATLGRDGYTF.

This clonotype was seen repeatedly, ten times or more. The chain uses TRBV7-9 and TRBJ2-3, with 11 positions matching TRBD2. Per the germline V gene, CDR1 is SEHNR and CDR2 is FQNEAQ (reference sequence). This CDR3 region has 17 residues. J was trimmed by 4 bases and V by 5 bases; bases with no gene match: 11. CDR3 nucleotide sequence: TGTGCCAGCAGCGTTCCCTTACTAGCGGGGGCCGCAGATACGCAGTATTTT. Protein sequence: CASSVPLLAGAADTQYF.

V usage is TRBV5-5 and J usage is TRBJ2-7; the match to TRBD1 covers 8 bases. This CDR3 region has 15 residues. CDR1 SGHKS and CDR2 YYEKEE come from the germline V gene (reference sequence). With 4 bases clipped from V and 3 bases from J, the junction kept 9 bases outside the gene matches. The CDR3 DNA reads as TGTGCCAGCAGCACCGAATACAGGGGGATCTACGAGCAGTACGTC. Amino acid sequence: CASSTEYRGIYEQYV.

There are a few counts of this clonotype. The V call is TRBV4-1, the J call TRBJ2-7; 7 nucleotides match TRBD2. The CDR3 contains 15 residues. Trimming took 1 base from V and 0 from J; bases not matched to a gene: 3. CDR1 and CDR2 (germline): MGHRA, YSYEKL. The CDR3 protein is CASSQASGDSYEQYF. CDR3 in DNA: TGCGCCAGCAGCCAAGCCAGCGGGGACTCCTACGAGCAGTACTTC.

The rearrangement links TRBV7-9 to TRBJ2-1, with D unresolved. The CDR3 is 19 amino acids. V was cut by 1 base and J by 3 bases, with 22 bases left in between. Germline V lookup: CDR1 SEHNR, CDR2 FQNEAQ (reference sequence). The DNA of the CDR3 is TGTGCCAGCAGCTTAGTTGAAAGTGTCAGCATGTCGAACTACAATGAGCAGTTCTTC. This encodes CASSLVESVSMSNYNEQFF.

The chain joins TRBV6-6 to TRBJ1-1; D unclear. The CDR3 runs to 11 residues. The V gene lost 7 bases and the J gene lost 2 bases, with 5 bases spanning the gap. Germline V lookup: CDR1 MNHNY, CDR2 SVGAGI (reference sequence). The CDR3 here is CASIGNTEAFF. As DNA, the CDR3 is TGTGCCAGCATTGGCAACACTGAAGCTTTCTTT.